This record looks at one T cell receptor (beta chain) sequence and its context. Its binding antigen is unknown. No clone much larger than this one lies a single base away; base qualities are absent. The intended sense of this specimen's treatment or condition label: 10-day PBMC culture with coronavirus spike peptide pools or control peptides (ViraFEST assay). CD4+ T cells from unexposed donors were collected before the COVID-19 pandemic (2011-2018). The ViraFEST assay, used in the study, expanded antigen-specific T cells with peptide pools and then identified the expanded clonotypes through TCR sequencing. PBMCs were cultured at fewer than 2.5 million per well in IMDM supplemented with around 5% human AB serum and 9 to 10 IU/ml IL-2, with 9.5 to 10 ug/ml peptide pools added. On days 3 and 7, half of the culture medium was replaced with fresh IL-2-containing medium. After nine to eleven days of culture, CD4+ T cells were isolated by negative selection with the EasySep CD4+ T cell isolation kit. As far as cell numbers permitted, CD4+ T cells from unexposed donors were tested for reactivity against SARS-CoV-2 S and N as well as four spike pools from common cold coronaviruses. Ficoll-Paque Plus gradient centrifugation was used to isolate PBMCs from whole blood, and the isolated PBMCs were then either used fresh or cryopreserved at -140C. Culture conditions were generally each tested in triplicate wells. The leukapheresis product for the unexposed donors was obtained through commercial purchase.

Libraries were constructed by PCR. DNA from cultured CD4+ T cells was subjected to TCR sequencing with the Oncomine TCR Beta short-read assay at the Johns Hopkins FTIC core. The QIAamp micro DNA kit was used to extract genomic DNA from the cultured CD4+ T cells. Oncomine TCR Beta libraries from cultured CD4+ T cells were pooled with unique dual indexes and sequenced on an Illumina iSeq 100. The original methods were these. Non-productive sequences were removed, and CDR3s not starting with C, not ending with F or W, or shorter than 7 amino acids were discarded. The MANAFEST web application was used to identify antigen-specific clonotypes by comparing peptide-stimulated wells against reference wells and other culture wells. To be called positive, a clone needed an FDR below 0.05, an odds ratio above 5, and a productive frequency above 0.1% in at least two of three replicate wells. A clonotype counted as cross-reactive if it showed significant expansion both in the SARS-CoV-2 spike wells and in at least one common cold coronavirus spike condition. CDR3 homology was assessed with Levenshtein distances (stringdist) and unrooted phylogenetic trees (ape) in R version 3.6.1. TCRdb redid the processing of the public reads, applying fastp at Q25 and MiXCR, and retained in-frame beta chains. Every distinct CDR3 protein forms one entry, paired with its most common genes and DNA. The V and J calls reflect TCRdb's pipeline rather than the authors' work. The sample table shows 4,500 to 5,500 distinct CDR3 sequences, and 60% are seen once. The ten largest clones add up to roughly 36% of the sample.

Via the germline V gene, CDR1 is WSHSY and CDR2 SAAADI. V loses 3 bases at its end and J loses 5 bases; junction bases beyond the gene matches: 10. Including the terminal cysteine and phenylalanine, the CDR3 comprises 16 residues. The entry retains the CDR3 DNA only, 48 bases that are in frame from base 1. This sample is part of a study of vaccination and CD4 T cells after COVID-19 (dated by TCRdb to the early 2020s). For the wider study: The convalescent cohort comprised six males and four females, including two Hispanic individuals, seven Caucasians, two Asians and one multiracial person. Participants got two doses of the Pfizer-BioNTech BNT162b2 vaccine (n=8) or two doses of the Moderna mRNA-1273 vaccine (n=2). Post-COVID blood samples were collected from convalescent patients a median of around 100 days after diagnosis, with a range of about 35 to 161 days. Post-vaccine blood samples were obtained a median of about 72 days after the second vaccine dose, with a range of roughly 13 to 250 days. For stimulating the cultures, overlapping spike peptide pools were used, derived from SARS-CoV-2 as well as from the common cold coronaviruses HCoV-NL63, HCoV-OC43 and HCoV-229E. As controls, cultures received a CEFX viral epitope pool (the positive control), an HIV-1 Nef peptide pool (the negative control), or no peptide at all. In ten to eleven COVID-19 convalescent patients and a handful of infection-naive healthy vaccine recipients, the spike-specific CD4+ TCR repertoire before mRNA vaccination was compared with the repertoire after mRNA vaccination. At the TCR clonotype level, an earlier paper using these donors assessed memory CD4+ T cell crossreactivity between SARS-CoV-2 and common cold coronavirus spike proteins. Study-level results and caveats: An increase in the median number of SARS-CoV-2-reactive clonotypes from approximately 21 after infection to 35 to 40 after vaccination was observed, but the change was not found to be significant. Of the vaccine-specific clones in convalescent patients, 304 of 307, or nearly all, reacted only to SARS-CoV-2 spike and did not cross-react with common cold coronaviruses. Relatively few convalescent patients were included in the study, and early timepoints after natural infection were not analyzed. In convalescent patients, a median around 83% of post-vaccine SARS-CoV-2-reactive clones were detected only after vaccination, and vaccine-specific priming was suggested by this finding.

Recombination linked TRBV10-2 to TRBJ2-3; 8 central nucleotides agree with TRBD2. Material: CD4+ T cells from blood, cultured in vitro. The sequence was obtained from a human donor in good health. Here is the DNA: TGCGCCAGCAGTGATTGGGATCGGGGGGGCCAAGATACGCAGTATTTT. Translated, this is CASSDWDRGGQDTQYF.